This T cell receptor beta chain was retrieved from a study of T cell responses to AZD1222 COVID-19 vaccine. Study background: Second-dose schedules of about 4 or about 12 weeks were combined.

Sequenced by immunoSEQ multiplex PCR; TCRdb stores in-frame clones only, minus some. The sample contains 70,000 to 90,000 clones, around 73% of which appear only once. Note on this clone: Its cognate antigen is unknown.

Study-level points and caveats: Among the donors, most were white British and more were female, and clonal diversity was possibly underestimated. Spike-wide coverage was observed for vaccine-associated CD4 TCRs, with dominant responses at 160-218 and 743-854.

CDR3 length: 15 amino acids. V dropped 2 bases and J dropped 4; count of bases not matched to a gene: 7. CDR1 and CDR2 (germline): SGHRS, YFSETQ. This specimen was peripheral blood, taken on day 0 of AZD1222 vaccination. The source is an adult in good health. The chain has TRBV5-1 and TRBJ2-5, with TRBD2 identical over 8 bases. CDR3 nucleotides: TGCGCCAGCAGCTTCTCTCTACGGGAGGGAGAGACCCAGTACTTC. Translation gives CASSFSLREGETQYF.